The 7 T cell receptor beta chains in this list originate from one sample, sequenced in a study of Graves' ophthalmopathy and Graves' hyperthyroidism. Researchers took RNA transcripts and amplified TCR beta CDR3 regions from them. In the first round, RT-PCR was carried out with HTBI primers, and a multiplex PCR formed the second round. TCRdb re-analysed the multiplex PCR reads in MiXCR, keeping a single row per CDR3 protein. This sample carries fewer than 400,000 distinct CDR3 sequences, about 16% of them seen once, and the ten largest clones take 1.6%. Sequencing was carried out using peripheral blood. All receptors come from a woman aged 18 to 35 with Graves' ophthalmopathy.

This clonotype was counted at least ten times. The chain carries TRBV27 and TRBJ2-7; 8 bases agree with TRBD1. From germline, CDR1 is MNHEY and CDR2 SMNVEV (reference sequence). After removal of 3 bases from V and 2 bases from J, the junction contained 6 bases not matched to a gene. This CDR3 is built from 15 residues. CDR3 amino acids: CASSFLGQGAYEQYF. The CDR3 coding sequence is TGTGCCAGCAGTTTCTTAGGACAGGGCGCCTACGAGCAGTACTTC.

This clonotype was counted many times. Here the CDR3 DNA reads TGCAGTGCTAGGGTGGGGGGGGGATCCTCCTACGAGCAGTACTTC. This encodes CSARVGGGSSYEQYF. This chain joins TRBV20-1 and TRBJ2-7; 7 bases match TRBD2. The CDR3 consists of 15 residues. Per the germline V gene, CDR1 is DFQATT and CDR2 is SNEGSKA (reference sequence). J lost 0 bases, V lost 3 bases, and 8 bases had no gene match.

This clonotype was counted many times. The CDR3 loop is CASSRQGTGELFF. Here the CDR3 DNA reads TGTGCCAGTAGCAGACAAGGGACCGGGGAGCTGTTTTTT. V usage is TRBV9 and J usage is TRBJ2-2, with D unresolved. CDR1 is SGDLS, CDR2 YYNGEE, per germline. The CDR3 extends over 13 amino acids. V lost 8 bases and J lost 5, with 13 bases in between.

This clonotype was seen a single time. In DNA form, the CDR3 reads TGTGCCAGTAGTAACAGGGGGCGCGAAGAGACCCAGTACTTC. This encodes CASSNRGREETQYF. The rearrangement links TRBV19 to TRBJ2-5; 9 bases are shared with TRBD1. CDR3 length: 14 amino acids. Germline CDR1 and CDR2: LNHDA and SQIVND (reference sequence). V dropped 4 bases and J dropped 3; count of bases not matched to a gene: 3.

This sequence joins TRBV12-5 and TRBJ2-7; 10 bases match TRBD2. The CDR3 runs 13 residues. With V trimmed by 5 bases and J by 7 bases, 5 bases remained unmatched. Germline CDR1 and CDR2: LGHNT and FRNRAP. The CDR3 sequence: CASGPGLASEQYF. The DNA for the CDR3 is TGTGCTAGTGGTCCGGGACTAGCGTCAGAGCAGTACTTC.

The chain has TRBV24-1 and TRBJ2-7; 10 nucleotides agree with TRBD1. The CDR3 consists of 15 residues. Trimming at V came to 6 bases and at J to 0 bases, leaving 4 bases not matched to a gene. Looked up from germline, CDR1 is KGHDR and CDR2 is SFDVKD. CDR3 DNA sequence: TGTGCCACCAGTAGGGGACAGGGGCTCTCCTACGAGCAGTACTTC. It specifies CATSRGQGLSYEQYF.

The chain couples TRBV28 to TRBJ1-5; 7 bases fit TRBD1. From germline, CDR1 is MDHEN and CDR2 SYDVKM. The CDR3 is 11 amino acids. Unmatched junction bases numbered 1, after V lost 8 bases and J lost 6 bases. CDR3 loop: CASGTVQPQHF. In DNA, the CDR3 is TGTGCCAGCGGGACAGTTCAGCCCCAGCATTTT. The full variable domain, completed using reference TRBV28 and TRBJ1-5, is DVKVTQSSRYLVKRTGEKVFLECVQDMDHENMFWYRQDPGLGLRLIYFSYDVKMKEKGDIPEGYSVSREKKERFSLILESASTNQTSMYLCASGTVQPQHFGDGTRLSIL.